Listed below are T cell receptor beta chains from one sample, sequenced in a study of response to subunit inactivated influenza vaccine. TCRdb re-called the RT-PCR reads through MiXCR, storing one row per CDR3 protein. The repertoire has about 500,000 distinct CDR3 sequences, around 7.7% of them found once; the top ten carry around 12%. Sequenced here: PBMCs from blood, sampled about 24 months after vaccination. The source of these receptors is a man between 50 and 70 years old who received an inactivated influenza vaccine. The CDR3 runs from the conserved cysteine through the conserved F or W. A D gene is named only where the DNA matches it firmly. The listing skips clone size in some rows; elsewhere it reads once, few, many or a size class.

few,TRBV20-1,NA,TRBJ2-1,CSAPEEGGSYNEQFF,TGCAGTGCCCCGGAGGAAGGGGGCTCCTACAATGAGCAGTTCTTC
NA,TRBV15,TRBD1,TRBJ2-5,CATSDGQGSQETQYF,TGTGCCACCAGCGACGGACAGGGAAGTCAAGAGACCCAGTACTTC
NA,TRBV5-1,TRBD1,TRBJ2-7,CASSAWDSLSYEQYF,TGCGCCAGCAGCGCCTGGGACAGCCTCAGCTACGAGCAGTACTTC
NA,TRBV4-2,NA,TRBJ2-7,CASSQDRSEQYF,TGTGCCAGCAGCCAAGATCGATCAGAGCAGTACTTC
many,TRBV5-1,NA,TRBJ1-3,CASSLNSDRDYRSGNTIYF,TGCGCCAGCAGCTTGAACTCCGATAGGGACTACCGCTCTGGAAACACCATATATTTT
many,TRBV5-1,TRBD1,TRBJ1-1,CASSSRTGVVNTEAFF,TGCGCCAGCAGTTCACGGACAGGGGTAGTGAACACTGAAGCTTTCTTT
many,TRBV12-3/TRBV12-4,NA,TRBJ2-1,CASSSTGLGQFF,TGTGCCAGCAGTTCCACAGGCTTAGGGCAGTTCTTC
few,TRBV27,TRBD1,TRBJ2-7,CASRSTGSGEQYF,TGTGCCAGCAGGTCGACAGGGTCTGGCGAGCAGTACTTC
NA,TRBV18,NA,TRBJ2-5,CASSPRTGTQYF,TGTGCCAGCTCACCGCGAACAGGAACCCAGTACTTC
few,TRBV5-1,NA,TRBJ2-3,CASTGGGWRTDTQYF,TGCGCCAGCACCGGAGGGGGCTGGCGCACAGATACGCAGTATTTT
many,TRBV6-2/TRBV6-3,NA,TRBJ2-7,CASSDWEQYF,TGTGCCAGCAGCGACTGGGAGCAGTACTTC
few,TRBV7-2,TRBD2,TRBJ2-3,CASSLVFAGGSDTQYF,TGTGCCAGCAGCTTAGTTTTTGCGGGAGGGTCAGATACGCAGTATTTT
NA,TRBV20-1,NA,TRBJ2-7,CSAPIVGGSYEQYF,TGCAGTGCTCCCATAGTGGGAGGTTCCTACGAGCAGTACTTC
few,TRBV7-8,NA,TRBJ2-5,CASSLIRAEETQYF,TGTGCCAGCAGCTTAATTCGGGCGGAAGAGACCCAGTACTTC
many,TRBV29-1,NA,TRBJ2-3,CSVGQGSHTDTQYF,TGCAGCGTTGGGCAGGGATCCCACACAGATACGCAGTATTTT
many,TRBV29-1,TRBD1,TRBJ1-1,CRASIGQANTEAFF,TGCAGAGCATCTATTGGACAGGCGAACACTGAAGCTTTCTTT
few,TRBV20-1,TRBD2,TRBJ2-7,CSASGSYSGISPEQYF,TGCAGTGCTAGCGGCTCCTATAGCGGGATTTCGCCCGAGCAGTACTTC
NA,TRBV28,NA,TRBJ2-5,CASSSPPGGGSKETQYF,TGTGCCAGCAGTAGCCCCCCAGGGGGGGGATCAAAAGAGACCCAGTACTTC
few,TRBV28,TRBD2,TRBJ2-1,CASSLLAGGLYNEQFF,TGTGCCAGCAGTTTATTAGCGGGGGGGCTCTACAATGAGCAGTTCTTC
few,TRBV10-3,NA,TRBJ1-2,CAISESRPNYGYTF,TGTGCCATCAGTGAGAGTCGACCTAACTATGGCTACACCTTC
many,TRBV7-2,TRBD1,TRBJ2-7,CASSLAARDRDYEQYF,TGTGCCAGCAGCTTAGCGGCCCGGGACAGGGACTACGAGCAGTACTTC
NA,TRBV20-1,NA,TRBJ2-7,CSASNPGTGDGYEQYF,TGCAGTGCTAGCAATCCCGGGACGGGGGATGGATACGAGCAGTACTTC
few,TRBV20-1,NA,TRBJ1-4,CSASGQINEKLFF,TGCAGTGCTAGCGGGCAGATTAATGAAAAACTGTTTTTT
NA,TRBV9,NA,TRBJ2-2,CASSATSSSGELFF,TGTGCCAGCAGCGCCACTAGTTCTTCCGGGGAGCTGTTTTTT
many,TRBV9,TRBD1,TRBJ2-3,CASSTTPQGEDTQYF,TGTGCCAGCAGCACGACTCCTCAGGGGGAAGATACGCAGTATTTT
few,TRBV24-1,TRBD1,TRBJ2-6,CATSSGQGKSGANVLTF,TGTGCCACTAGTTCGGGACAGGGGAAGTCTGGGGCCAACGTCCTGACTTTC
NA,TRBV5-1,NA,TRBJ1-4,CASRYGTTGEKLFF,TGCGCCAGCAGATATGGGACAACCGGGGAAAAACTGTTTTTT
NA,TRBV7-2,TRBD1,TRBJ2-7,CASSLAGTEAYEQYF,TGTGCCAGCAGCTTAGCCGGGACAGAAGCCTACGAGCAGTACTTC
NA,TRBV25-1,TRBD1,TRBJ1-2,CASSARQGHGYTF,TGTGCCAGCAGTGCCCGACAGGGGCATGGCTACACCTTC
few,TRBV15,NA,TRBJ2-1,CATSRDSARAFF,TGTGCCACCAGCAGAGACAGTGCCCGGGCGTTCTTC
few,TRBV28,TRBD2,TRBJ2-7,CASGTSGGPGYEQYF,TGTGCCAGCGGGACTAGCGGGGGCCCCGGGTACGAGCAGTACTTC
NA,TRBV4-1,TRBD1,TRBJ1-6,CASSQHRGEHNSPLHF,TGCGCCAGCAGCCAGCACAGGGGAGAGCATAATTCACCCCTCCACTTT
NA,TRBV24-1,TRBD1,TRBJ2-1,CATSIPGQGSNEQFF,TGTGCCACCAGCATACCGGGACAGGGTTCCAATGAGCAGTTCTTC